This T cell receptor beta chain was sequenced for a study of T cells after somatic rescue of genetic block. Sequencing used immunoSEQ multiplex PCR; TCRdb keeps in-frame clones, though not all of them. The repertoire holds roughly 67,000 clones, with about 90% as singletons. The sequence came from a man aged 35-49 years. Sequencing was carried out using peripheral blood mononuclear cells (PBMCs).

Written as DNA, the CDR3 is TGTGCCAGTAGTACAGGACTAGCGGGAGGCCAAGAGACCCAGTACTTC. It yields the protein CASSTGLAGGQETQYF. The chain couples TRBV19 to TRBJ2-5; 14 positions match TRBD2. The CDR3 length is 16 residues. V was pared by 4 bases and J by 1 base, with 2 bases of the junction left unmatched. Germline V gene sequence: CDR1 LNHDA, CDR2 SQIVND (reference sequence).